The rows below give T cell receptor beta chains drawn from one sample of a study of shared clonotypes between healthy human individuals. Produced via immunoSEQ multiplex PCR; TCRdb's table is partial and in-frame only. The data contain approximately 710,000 clones, 90% of them singletons. The source material was memory CD8+ T cells from PBMCs. The source is a man aged 18 to 29 in good health. Some clones in this sample may be carry-over from other donors' samples. CDR3s include the opening cysteine and the closing phenylalanine or tryptophan. Fields, in order: CDR3 DNA, CDR3 protein, clone size, V gene, D gene, J gene. A D gene is named only where the DNA matches it firmly. Clone size is given for some rows only: seen once, a few or many times, or a class if the clone is expanded.

cdr3_nt: TGTGCCAGCAGTTTAGGCGGGAGGGCCTCAGATACGCAGTATTTT
cdr3_aa: CASSLGGRASDTQYF
clone_size: once
v_call: TRBV7-3
d_call: TRBD2
j_call: TRBJ2-3

cdr3_nt: TGTGCCAGCAGCTCAGGGGTCGGACGCCGGGACACTGAAGCTTTCTTT
cdr3_aa: CASSSGVGRRDTEAFF
clone_size: .
v_call: TRBV11-3
d_call: .
j_call: TRBJ1-1

cdr3_nt: TGTGCCAGCAGTTTACTGCCTCCCCACTCCTACAATGAGCAGTTCTTC
cdr3_aa: CASSLLPPHSYNEQFF
clone_size: .
v_call: TRBV27
d_call: .
j_call: TRBJ2-1

cdr3_nt: TGCGCCAGCAGCCAATTCAGGACCAATGAGCAGTTCTTC
cdr3_aa: CASSQFRTNEQFF
clone_size: .
v_call: TRBV4-3
d_call: .
j_call: TRBJ2-1

cdr3_nt: TGTGCCAGCACGTCCTATAGCGGGGGGAACACCGGGGAGCTGTTTTTT
cdr3_aa: CASTSYSGGNTGELFF
clone_size: .
v_call: TRBV27
d_call: TRBD2
j_call: TRBJ2-2

cdr3_nt: TGTGCCAGCAGCGACGGTCTTACTAGCGGGGTGAACACCGGGGAGCTGTTTTTT
cdr3_aa: CASSDGLTSGVNTGELFF
clone_size: .
v_call: TRBV9
d_call: TRBD2
j_call: TRBJ2-2

cdr3_nt: TGTGCCAGCAGCCCCAGGGAACTGTTTACTGGGGCCAACGTCCTGACTTTC
cdr3_aa: CASSPRELFTGANVLTF
clone_size: .
v_call: TRBV5-6
d_call: .
j_call: TRBJ2-6

cdr3_nt: TGTGCCAGCAGTTCTGTCAGCTCCTACAATGAGCAGTTCTTC
cdr3_aa: CASSSVSSYNEQFF
clone_size: .
v_call: TRBV27
d_call: .
j_call: TRBJ2-1

cdr3_nt: TGCGCCAGCAGCCAAGCTCCACCGGGACTAGCGGGCAGCGAGCAGTACTTC
cdr3_aa: CASSQAPPGLAGSEQYF
clone_size: .
v_call: TRBV4-1
d_call: TRBD2
j_call: TRBJ2-7

cdr3_nt: TGTGCCAGCAGTTACTCTGGGGACAGGGTTCAGCCCCAGCATTTT
cdr3_aa: CASSYSGDRVQPQHF
clone_size: .
v_call: TRBV6-5
d_call: TRBD1
j_call: TRBJ1-5

cdr3_nt: TGTGCCAGCAGCTTGGAAACCGAATCTGGTGGGGCCAACGTCCTGACTTTC
cdr3_aa: CASSLETESGGANVLTF
clone_size: .
v_call: TRBV7-8
d_call: .
j_call: TRBJ2-6

cdr3_nt: TGTGCTAGTGGCTGGACTACGCCGGATACGCAGTATTTT
cdr3_aa: CASGWTTPDTQYF
clone_size: .
v_call: TRBV12-5
d_call: .
j_call: TRBJ2-3

cdr3_nt: TGTGCCAGTAGTAATTCCTATGAGCAGTTCTTC
cdr3_aa: CASSNSYEQFF
clone_size: few
v_call: TRBV19
d_call: .
j_call: TRBJ2-1

cdr3_nt: TGTGCCAGCAGCTCCGGACAGGGACTCTACGAGCAGTACTTC
cdr3_aa: CASSSGQGLYEQYF
clone_size: .
v_call: TRBV5-6
d_call: TRBD1
j_call: TRBJ2-7

cdr3_nt: TGTGCCAGCTCGCCGGGACTAGCGGAAACCTACGAGCAGTACTTC
cdr3_aa: CASSPGLAETYEQYF
clone_size: .
v_call: TRBV18
d_call: TRBD2
j_call: TRBJ2-7

cdr3_nt: TGTGCCAGCGGGCTAGCGGGAGGGTGGCAGTTCTTC
cdr3_aa: CASGLAGGWQFF
clone_size: .
v_call: TRBV6-6
d_call: TRBD2
j_call: TRBJ2-1

cdr3_nt: TGCGCCAGCAGCTTCAGGACAGAAAATTACAATGAGCAGTTCTTC
cdr3_aa: CASSFRTENYNEQFF
clone_size: .
v_call: TRBV4-1
d_call: .
j_call: TRBJ2-1

cdr3_nt: TGTGCCAGCAGCGTAGCAGGGCCCCTTAACTATGGCTACACCTTC
cdr3_aa: CASSVAGPLNYGYTF
clone_size: .
v_call: TRBV9
d_call: .
j_call: TRBJ1-2

cdr3_nt: TGTGCCAGTAGAAGTAAGGGAGCGGCGCCCTACGAGCAGTACTTC
cdr3_aa: CASRSKGAAPYEQYF
clone_size: .
v_call: TRBV19
d_call: .
j_call: TRBJ2-7

cdr3_nt: TGTGCCAGCGGTGAATTGGGACAGGAGTATGGCTACACCTTC
cdr3_aa: CASGELGQEYGYTF
clone_size: .
v_call: TRBV6-1
d_call: TRBD1
j_call: TRBJ1-2

cdr3_nt: TGTGCCTGGAGCTGGGGGGGGTTGAACACTGAAGCTTTCTTT
cdr3_aa: CAWSWGGLNTEAFF
clone_size: .
v_call: TRBV30
d_call: .
j_call: TRBJ1-1

cdr3_nt: TGTGCCAGCAGCTTACGGGACTATAAACCCACCGGGGAGCTGTTTTTT
cdr3_aa: CASSLRDYKPTGELFF
clone_size: .
v_call: TRBV11-2
d_call: TRBD2
j_call: TRBJ2-2